This T cell receptor beta chain stems from a study of blood T cells in healthy people across ages. This CDR3 spans 16 amino acids. V shed 0 bases and J shed 1 base, with 12 bases lying between them. Germline values: CDR1 MNHEY, CDR2 SVGAGI. Using a J-beta primer mix together with a sample-barcoded 5' primer, a second PCR was run for roughly 7 to 12 cycles. TCRdb re-called the 5' RACE reads through MiXCR, storing one row per CDR3 protein. The data show 1.4 million to 1.5 million distinct CDR3 sequences, 42% seen once. This clonotype has more than one count but fewer than ten. J is TRBJ1-2 and V is TRBV6-5, with D perhaps matching TRBD1 (5 bases). This clonotype was sampled from a woman aged 18-29 years in good health. Source material: blood. CDR3: CASSYSEGLDNYGYTF. CDR3 in DNA: TGTGCCAGCAGTTACTCAGAGGGGTTGGATAACTATGGCTACACCTTC.